Listed here are 21 T cell receptor beta chains from one sample, sequenced in a study of cytomegalovirus exposure and HLA in healthy donors. PCR employed 60 Vbeta and 13 Jbeta primers. The data were produced by immunoSEQ multiplex PCR, yet TCRdb's version contains in-frame clones alone and is incomplete. The sample carries over 130,000 clones, 55% to 75% recorded once. Sequencing input: PBMCs. These receptors all stem from a woman aged 55 to 70 in good health and CMV-seropositive.

The CDR3 loop reads CASSQTGANYGYTF. Written as DNA, the CDR3 is TGTGCCAGCAGCCAGACAGGGGCTAACTATGGCTACACCTTC. The chain uses TRBV6-5 and TRBJ1-2; 8 nucleotides match TRBD1. Germline V gene sequence: CDR1 MNHEY, CDR2 SVGAGI. The CDR3 covers 14 residues. The trim removed 6 bases at V and 0 bases at J, leaving 3 bases unmatched.

For the CDR3, the DNA is TGTGCCAGCAGAAGACAGGGGCTAGGCTACACCTTC. This sequence encodes CASRRQGLGYTF. The chain couples TRBV27 to TRBJ1-2; 8 positions agree with TRBD1. The germline V gene has CDR1 MNHEY and CDR2 SMNVEV (reference sequence). The CDR3 sequence is 12 residues long. V shed 6 bases and J 8 bases; nucleotides not matched to a gene: 5.

The CDR3 DNA reads TGCAGCGTTGAAGACGGGGCGGGAGGGTCCTACGAGCAGTACTTC. Translation: CSVEDGAGGSYEQYF. This chain joins TRBV29-1 and TRBJ2-7; 9 positions agree with TRBD2. Germline V gene sequence: CDR1 SQVTM, CDR2 ANQGSEA. The CDR3 covers 15 residues. Trimming cost V 0 bases and J 1 base; bases outside gene matches: 4.

In its sample, this clone was seen a few times. The chain is built from TRBV9 and TRBJ2-5, with TRBD1 matching over 8 bases. The CDR3 totals 14 residues. Per germline, CDR1 SGDLS and CDR2 YYNGEE. V was clipped by 3 bases and J by 2 bases; unmatched bases: 3. CDR3 nucleotides: TGTGCCAGCAGCGCAGGGGGCGGTCAAGAGACCCAGTACTTC. This codes for CASSAGGGQETQYF.

The V and J genes are TRBV29-1 and TRBJ2-1; the match to TRBD2 covers 7 bases. Germline assignment: CDR1 SQVTM and CDR2 ANQGSEA. The CDR3 has 14 amino acids. Trimming cost V 2 bases and J 3 bases; bases outside gene matches: 4. The CDR3 is CSVEWASGYNEQFF. In DNA, the CDR3 is TGCAGCGTTGAATGGGCTAGCGGCTACAATGAGCAGTTCTTC.

This clone was observed a single time. The CDR3 DNA reads TGTGCCAGCAATCTTAGACTAGCGGGGAGCACAGATACGCAGTATTTT. Translated: CASNLRLAGSTDTQYF. The chain has TRBV13 and TRBJ2-3; TRBD2 matches 11 bases. The germline V gene encodes CDR1 PRHDT and CDR2 FYEKMQ (reference sequence). The CDR3 loop spans 16 amino acids. V lost 7 bases and J lost 0; bases outside the gene matches: 6. Based on the CDR3 plus reference TRBV13 and TRBJ2-3, the full variable domain is AAGVIQSPRHLIKEKRETATLKCYPIPRHDTVYWYQQGPGQDPQFLISFYEKMQSDKGSIPDRFSAQQFSDYHSELNMSSLELGDSALYFCASNLRLAGSTDTQYFGPGTRLTVL.

DNA of the CDR3: TGTGCCAGCTCACTCTCTTTTTCTGGAGAAGAGACCCAGTACTTC. Protein product: CASSLSFSGEETQYF. This chain joins TRBV18 and TRBJ2-5; D is unclear. The CDR3 runs 15 residues. CDR1 KGHSH and CDR2 LQKENI come from the germline V gene. V lost 4 bases, J lost 3 bases, and 15 bases lay in between.

This clone has a single count. The rearrangement uses TRBV4-1 and TRBJ2-3; tentatively, D is TRBD1 (6 bases). Germline V lookup: CDR1 MGHRA, CDR2 YSYEKL. CDR3 length: 15 residues. V was trimmed by 3 bases and J by 2 bases, leaving 12 bases between them. The CDR3 protein is CASSHTGQNTDTQYF. The DNA for the CDR3 is TGCGCCAGCAGCCACACCGGACAGAACACAGATACGCAGTATTTT.

The V call is TRBV19, the J call TRBJ2-1; 7 nucleotides match TRBD1. The CDR3 extends over 15 amino acids. V shed 7 bases and J 3 bases; nucleotides not matched to a gene: 9. The germline V gene encodes CDR1 LNHDA and CDR2 SQIVND (reference sequence). CDR3 DNA: TGTGCCAGTATGACCCGGGCAGGGGGCTACAATGAGCAGTTCTTC. Protein: CASMTRAGGYNEQFF.

The gene calls are TRBV7-8 and TRBJ2-7; 9 nucleotides agree with TRBD2. The CDR3 is made up of 14 amino acids. After removal of 3 bases from V and 2 bases from J, the junction contained 2 bases not matched to a gene. Germline V gene sequence: CDR1 SGHVS, CDR2 FQNEAQ. The CDR3 region has the DNA TGTGCCAGCAGCTTGACTAGCGGAGCCTACGAGCAGTACTTC. Protein: CASSLTSGAYEQYF.

Points on this clone: This specimen includes other DNA sequences encoding the same CDR3. V usage is TRBV4-1 and J usage is TRBJ2-7; 9 positions agree with TRBD1. CDR3 length: 14 residues. V gave up 4 bases and J gave up 0 bases; unmatched junction bases: 1. Germline loops: CDR1 MGHRA, CDR2 YSYEKL. The CDR3 spells CASSPDRGSYEQYF. DNA of the CDR3: TGCGCCAGCAGCCCGGACAGGGGCTCCTACGAGCAGTACTTC.

This clone was seen more than once but under ten times. The J gene is TRBJ2-7, the V gene TRBV2; D unresolved. Per the germline V gene, CDR1 is SNHLY and CDR2 is FYNNEI. This CDR3 comprises 14 residues. The V end lost 2 bases, the J end lost 2 bases, and 10 bases lay between the germline ends. The CDR3 coding sequence is TGTGCCAGCAGTGAATCGGTTTCGACCTACGAGCAGTACTTC. Its translation: CASSESVSTYEQYF.

This sequence joins TRBV6-6 and TRBJ2-7, with a tentative D call TRBD1 (6 bases). The germline CDR1 and CDR2 sequences are MNHNY and SVGAGI (reference sequence). V lost 5 bases and J lost 1, with 12 bases in between. The CDR3 loop spans 14 amino acids. In DNA form, the CDR3 reads TGTGCCAGCAGTCTCGAGACAGGTTCCTACGAGCAGTACTTC. Its translation is CASSLETGSYEQYF.

This chain links TRBV2 with TRBJ2-4; the D gene is possibly TRBD1 (5 bases). The germline V and J ends were trimmed by 6 bases and 1 base, with 16 bases remaining between them. Per germline, CDR1 SNHLY and CDR2 FYNNEI. The CDR3 has 16 residues. The CDR3 loop is CASRRTGVSAKNIQYF. CDR3 coding DNA: TGTGCCAGCAGAAGAACAGGAGTGAGCGCCAAAAACATTCAGTACTTC.

This CDR3 reads CASRSGTSGSSEQYF. DNA for the CDR3: TGTGCCAGCAGATCAGGGACTAGCGGGAGTTCCGAGCAGTACTTC. The V call is TRBV5-4, the J call TRBJ2-7; 14 bases are shared with TRBD2. From germline, CDR1 is SGHNT and CDR2 YYREEE (reference sequence). This CDR3 contains 15 residues. V trimming: 5 bases; J trimming: 6 bases; junction bases outside the gene matches: 7.

This clone was recorded only once. The chain is built from TRBV13 and TRBJ1-1; perhaps TRBD1 as D (6 bases). Trimming removed 1 base at V and 2 bases at J, with 11 bases between. Germline V gene lookup returns CDR1 PRHDT and CDR2 FYEKMQ (reference sequence). There are 15 residues in the CDR3. The CDR3 protein is CASSLVGGLNTEAFF. CDR3 coding DNA: TGTGCCAGCAGCTTAGTGGGGGGGCTTAACACTGAAGCTTTCTTT.

V is TRBV19 and J is TRBJ2-7; the D gene is possibly TRBD1 (6 bases). Germline V CDR1 and CDR2: LNHDA, SQIVND (reference sequence). The germline V and J ends were trimmed by 3 bases and 6 bases, with 12 bases remaining between them. The CDR3 runs to 13 residues. CDR3 bases: TGTGCCAGTAGTATCTCCAGGGGTAGCGAGCAGTACTTC. This encodes CASSISRGSEQYF.

V is TRBV7-2 and J is TRBJ1-2, with 9 bases that match TRBD1. The CDR3 runs to 19 residues. With V trimmed by 0 bases and J by 4 bases, 15 bases remained unmatched. CDR1 and CDR2 (germline): SGHTA, FQGNSA. The CDR3, as DNA: TGTGCCAGCAGCTTAGCGCGTGGGTTGTGGGACAGGGAGGCCTATGGCTACACCTTC. Translated: CASSLARGLWDREAYGYTF.

This clone appeared a single time. The V gene is TRBV7-8, the J gene TRBJ1-2; the D gene is possibly TRBD1 (6 bases). This CDR3 contains 14 residues. The germline gives CDR1 SGHVS, CDR2 FQNEAQ. Deletions cut 5 bases from V and 8 bases from J, with 18 bases between. CDR3 sequence (DNA): TGTGCCAGCAGCCCACGGAGACACAGGGACGGCTACACCTTC. Translation: CASSPRRHRDGYTF.

The genes are TRBV28 and TRBJ1-2; perhaps TRBD1 as D (5 bases). CDR3 size: 15 residues. V gave up 7 bases and J gave up 4 bases, with 19 bases separating them. Looked up from germline, CDR1 is MDHEN and CDR2 is SYDVKM. CDR3 nucleotides: TGTGCCAGCACCTTCGGTGGACCACAGGTCTATGGCTACACCTTC. This gives the protein CASTFGGPQVYGYTF.

This clone showed up just a few times. The V gene is TRBV18, the J gene TRBJ1-4; D gene ambiguous. V was shortened by 5 bases and J by 6 bases, with 13 bases between the two germline ends. The CDR3 has 14 amino acids. Germline V gene sequence: CDR1 KGHSH, CDR2 LQKENI. The chain's CDR3 is CASSYGVADEKLFF. The CDR3 DNA reads as TGTGCCAGCTCATACGGGGTGGCTGATGAAAAACTGTTTTTT.